This T cell receptor (beta chain) appears in the sequencing data of a study of shared clonotypes between healthy human individuals. Study context: Samples came from a couple of female and a few male donors aged 18 to 49.

Clones were sequenced by immunoSEQ multiplex PCR, and TCRdb holds only the in-frame ones, with some missing. This sample has nearly 2 million clones; about 95% occur once, and the top ten carry 1% to 1.5%. Naive-designated CD8 cells lacked CD45RO, were positively enriched for CCR7, and omitted terminally differentiated effector memory CD45RA+ cells. Donors comprised only Caucasian adults living in Nashville, Tennessee. Regarding this clone: The antigen remains unidentified.

Broader study findings: Several donors showed sharing of approximately 5% of naive CD4 clonotypes. Rarefaction showed sorted-subset sequencing was incomplete despite large depth.

The CDR3 contains 16 residues. From germline, CDR1 is LNHDA and CDR2 SQIVND (reference sequence). V lost 4 bases to trimming and J lost 0 bases, with 15 bases between them. The specimen sequenced was naive CD8+ T cells sorted from blood. The origin of this receptor is a man younger than 30 in good health. The chain recombines TRBV19 with TRBJ2-5; D unresolved. The DNA of the CDR3 is TGTGCCAGTAGTACCAACCACTGGATCCACCAAGAGACCCAGTACTTC. Translated, it gives CASSTNHWIHQETQYF.